These 7 T cell receptor beta chains came from one sample sequenced in a study of cytomegalovirus exposure and HLA in healthy donors. The PCR employed 60 Vbeta primers together with 13 Jbeta primers. Sequencing was performed with immunoSEQ multiplex PCR; in TCRdb, only in-frame clones are kept and a portion is missing. Among over 85,000 clones listed, around 83% were seen once. The sequenced material came from PBMCs. The source of these receptors is a woman in her fifties or sixties in good health and CMV-seropositive.

J is TRBJ1-1 and V is TRBV5-5; tentative D call: TRBD1 (6 bases). The germline CDR1 and CDR2 sequences are SGHKS and YYEKEE (reference sequence). The germline V and J ends were trimmed by 4 bases and 0 bases, with 13 bases remaining between them. The CDR3 is 15 residues long. CDR3 amino acids: CASSRTTGMNTEAFF. In DNA, the CDR3 is TGTGCCAGCAGCCGCACAACAGGGATGAACACTGAAGCTTTCTTT.

The chain uses TRBV7-2 and TRBJ2-1; possible D gene TRBD1, 5 bases. CDR3 length: 15 amino acids. The V end was cut by 5 bases, the J end by 2 bases, with 13 bases between. Germline CDR1 reads SGHTA; CDR2 reads FQGNSA. The DNA for the CDR3 is TGTGCCAGCAGCCCAGGACAACGAACCTACAATGAGCAGTTCTTC. Protein product: CASSPGQRTYNEQFF.

The V gene is TRBV4-1, the J gene TRBJ2-7; D is unclear. The germline V gene has CDR1 MGHRA and CDR2 YSYEKL. Trimming shortened V by 0 bases and J by 1 base, and 7 bases separated the two germline ends. The CDR3 consists of 14 residues. The CDR3 coding sequence is TGCGCCAGCAGCCAAGAAGTCAGGTCCTACGAGCAGTACTTC. This encodes CASSQEVRSYEQYF.

The chain joins TRBV6-1 to TRBJ2-3; D may be TRBD2 (5 bases). The CDR3 runs to 14 residues. In germline, CDR1 is MNHNS, CDR2 SASEGT. Trimming left V 9 bases short and J 1 base short, with 14 bases between. This CDR3 reads CASGETGGTDTQYF. CDR3 DNA: TGTGCCAGTGGGGAAACCGGGGGCACAGATACGCAGTATTTT.

Only one count was recorded for this clone. The CDR3 is CASSLARTGSSYEQYF. The CDR3 nucleotides read TGCGCCAGCAGCTTGGCAAGAACAGGGAGCTCCTACGAGCAGTACTTC. J is TRBJ2-7 and V is TRBV5-1; possibly TRBD1 for D (6 bases). Looked up from germline, CDR1 is SGHRS and CDR2 is YFSETQ. The CDR3 has 16 amino acids. V lost 0 bases and J lost 0, with 13 bases in between. The full variable domain, rest sourced from reference TRBV5-1 and TRBJ2-7, is KAGVTQTPRYLIKTRGQQVTLSCSPISGHRSVSWYQQTPGQGLQFLFEYFSETQRNKGNFPGRFSGRQFSNSRSEMNVSTLELGDSALYLCASSLARTGSSYEQYFGPGTRLTVT.

This chain connects TRBV29-1 to TRBJ2-7, with TRBD1 identical over 9 bases. V was clipped by 3 bases and J by 3 bases; unmatched bases: 9. The CDR3 has 15 amino acids. The germline CDR1 and CDR2 sequences are SQVTM and ANQGSEA. This CDR3 reads CSVDALDRGVYEQYF. The CDR3, as DNA: TGCAGCGTTGACGCCCTGGACAGGGGCGTCTACGAGCAGTACTTC.

The chain is built from TRBV5-1 and TRBJ1-3; D is unresolved. CDR1 is SGHRS, CDR2 YFSETQ, per germline. CDR3 length: 15 residues. V was cut by 3 bases and J by 0 bases, with 10 bases left in between. Here the CDR3 DNA reads TGCGCCAGCAGCTGGTCAGGACTCTCTGGAAACACCATATATTTT. Its translation: CASSWSGLSGNTIYF.